Each of the 3 T cell receptor beta chains below was sequenced from the same sample in a study of cytomegalovirus exposure and HLA in healthy donors. A multiplex PCR was run with 60 Vbeta primers and 13 Jbeta primers. Produced via immunoSEQ multiplex PCR; TCRdb's table is partial and in-frame only. Of about 41,000 clones in the sample, 81% were seen once. Sequencing was carried out using PBMCs. Every receptor here comes from a man over 45 in good health and CMV-seronegative.

This chain connects TRBV7-2 to TRBJ1-1, with D possibly being TRBD1 (5 bases). The length of the CDR3 is 12 residues. In germline, CDR1 is SGHTA, CDR2 FQGNSA. Trimming cost V 2 bases and J 8 bases, with 9 bases left between them. The CDR3 here is CASSLTGQEAFF. The DNA of the CDR3 is TGTGCCAGCAGCTTAACAGGCCAGGAAGCTTTCTTT. Based on the CDR3 plus reference TRBV7-2 and TRBJ1-1, the full variable domain is GAGVSQSPSNKVTEKGKDVELRCDPISGHTALYWYRQSLGQGLEFLIYFQGNSAPDKSGLPSDRFSAERTGGSVSTLTIQRTQQEDSAVYLCASSLTGQEAFFGQGTRLTVV.

As regards this clone: This likely comes from a read error, as the CDR3 has no conserved phenylalanine or tryptophan at its end. CDR3 in DNA: TGTTCCAGCAGCCCAACTACCGGGGGGATTAGCGCCGGCTACACCCTC. Encoded protein: CSSSPTTGGISAGYTL. The chain uses TRBV7-9 and TRBJ1-2; maybe TRBD1 (5 bases). Germline CDR1 SEHNR, CDR2 FQNEAQ (reference sequence). This CDR3 comprises 16 residues.

This clone was recorded once. For the CDR3, the DNA is TGTGCCAGCAGGCGGACTAGCGGGAGGGGGTATGAGCAGTTCTTC. Translated: CASRRTSGRGYEQFF. The rearrangement links TRBV7-2 to TRBJ2-1; TRBD2 agrees at 15 bases. CDR1 and CDR2 (germline): SGHTA, FQGNSA. The CDR3 extends over 15 amino acids. After removal of 6 bases from V and 8 bases from J, the junction contained 5 bases not matched to a gene.